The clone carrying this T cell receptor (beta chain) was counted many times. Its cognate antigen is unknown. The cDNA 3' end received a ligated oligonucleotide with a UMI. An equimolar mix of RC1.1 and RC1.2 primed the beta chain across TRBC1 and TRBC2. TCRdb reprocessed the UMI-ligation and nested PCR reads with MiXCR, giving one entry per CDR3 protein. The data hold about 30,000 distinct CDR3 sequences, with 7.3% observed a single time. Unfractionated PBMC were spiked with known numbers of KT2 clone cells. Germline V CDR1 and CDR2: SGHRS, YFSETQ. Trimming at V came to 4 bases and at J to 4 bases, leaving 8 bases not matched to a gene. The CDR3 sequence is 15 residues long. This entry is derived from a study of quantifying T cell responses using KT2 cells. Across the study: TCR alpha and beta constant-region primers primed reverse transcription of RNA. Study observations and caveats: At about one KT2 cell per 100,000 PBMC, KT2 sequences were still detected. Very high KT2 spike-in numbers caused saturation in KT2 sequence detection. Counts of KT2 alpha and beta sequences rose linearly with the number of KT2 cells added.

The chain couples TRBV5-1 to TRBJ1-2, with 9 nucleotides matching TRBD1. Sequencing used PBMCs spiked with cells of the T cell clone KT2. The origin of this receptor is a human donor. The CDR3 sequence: CASSTGTGHLYGYTF. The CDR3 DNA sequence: TGCGCCAGCAGCACCGGGACAGGGCATCTCTATGGCTACACCTTC.